This T cell receptor (beta chain) is drawn from a study of T cells in localized non-small cell lung cancer. TCRdb keeps only in-frame clones here, not all; method: immunoSEQ multiplex PCR. The sample yields roughly 48,000 clones, 70% to 80% seen once. A few counts support this clone. The same CDR3 can be traced to other DNA sequences in this sample. The CDR3 totals 14 residues. CDR1 is SGDLS and CDR2 is YYNGEE in the germline V gene. Trimming took 0 bases from V and 3 from J, leaving 9 bases between them. The chain recombines TRBV9 with TRBJ1-1; a possible D gene is TRBD1 (6 bases). This TCR came from a man between 40 and 70 years old with stage I squamous cell lung carcinoma. Sequences were derived from peripheral blood, sampled before any cancer treatment. The DNA for the CDR3 is TGTGCCAGCAGCGTAGGGGGGCCGGACACTGAAGCTTTCTTT. Its translation: CASSVGGPDTEAFF.